The entry below describes one TCR beta chain. The time point: newly diagnosed GD, antithyroid drugs for less than 3 months. Following extraction of RNA from PBMCs, that RNA was used to make the TCR library. The data are from a study of regulatory T cells in long-lasting Graves disease. The TCR beta library used iRepertoire HTBI primers with Arm-PCR amplification of CDR3. TCRdb re-called the multiplex PCR reads through MiXCR, storing one row per CDR3 protein. The repertoire includes roughly 260,000 distinct CDR3 sequences, under 20% of them detected once, and 11% to 15% sits in the top ten. The sample was also linked to a second study, of T cells in Graves' hyperthyroidism and ophthalmopathy.

The source material was peripheral blood mononuclear cells (PBMCs), sampled at new diagnosis, from a patient treated with antithyroid drugs. This clonotype was sampled from a young woman with Graves disease.

CDR3 DNA: TGTGCCAGCAGCTTCCCAGGCTGGGAGCAGTTCTTC. It translates to CASSFPGWEQFF. The V call is TRBV7-2, the J call TRBJ2-1; D not certain. Trimming cost V 3 bases and J 10 bases, with 10 bases left between them. This CDR3 is built from 12 residues. The germline V gene has CDR1 SGHTA and CDR2 FQGNSA.